These 19 T cell receptor beta chains were sequenced from one sample in a study of T cells in Graves' hyperthyroidism and ophthalmopathy. RNA transcripts gave rise to amplified TCR beta CDR3 regions. The TCR CDR3 was amplified in a first-round RT-PCR using the HTBI primer set. MiXCR, run by TCRdb on the multiplex PCR reads, gives a single entry per CDR3 protein. The repertoire holds about 290,000 distinct CDR3 sequences, with around 15% as singletons. The material sequenced was blood. These receptor sequences come from a middle-aged woman with Graves' hyperthyroidism.

A few counts support this clonotype. In DNA form, the CDR3 reads TGCAGTGCTGAGGGGGCTAGCGGGAGTCGCTCAGATACGCAGTATTTT. Translated, it gives CSAEGASGSRSDTQYF. The chain couples TRBV20-1 to TRBJ2-3; 10 nucleotides align to TRBD2. The germline V gene has CDR1 DFQATT and CDR2 SNEGSKA (reference sequence). The CDR3 length is 16 residues. The ends lost 5 bases at V and 4 bases at J; junction bases unmatched: 12.

V is TRBV15 and J is TRBJ2-3, with 8 positions matching TRBD2. Germline trimming cut 3 bases from V and 4 bases from J; bases unmatched to any gene: 9. CDR1 and CDR2 from the germline V gene are LNHNV and YYDKDF (reference sequence). The CDR3 totals 16 residues. This CDR3 is CATSRDTGAGADTQYF. In nucleotides, the CDR3 is TGTGCCACCAGCAGGGACACCGGAGCGGGAGCAGATACGCAGTATTTT.

This clonotype was picked up a small number of times. CDR3 in amino acids: CASSPAPDGPYEQYF. The CDR3 DNA follows: TGTGCCAGCTCACCAGCCCCGGACGGACCCTACGAGCAGTACTTC. The gene calls are TRBV18 and TRBJ2-7, with unresolved D. Germline CDR1 and CDR2: KGHSH and LQKENI. The V gene lost 2 bases and the J gene lost 2 bases, with 13 bases spanning the gap. This CDR3 is 15 amino acids long.

This clonotype was counted many times. The chain is built from TRBV6-5 and TRBJ2-3; TRBD2 might be the D (5 bases). V was clipped by 0 bases and J by 5 bases, with 9 bases between them. Germline assignment: CDR1 MNHEY and CDR2 SVGAGI. CDR3 length equals 14 residues. In nucleotides, the CDR3 is TGTGCCAGCAGTTACTCGAGAAGCGGAGATACGCAGTATTTT. Its translation is CASSYSRSGDTQYF.

V and J are TRBV3-1 and TRBJ1-2; possible D gene TRBD1, 5 bases. The CDR3 sequence is 16 residues long. V lost 4 bases and J 4 bases, leaving 19 bases between the germline ends. The germline CDR1 and CDR2 sequences are LGHDT and YNNKEL (reference sequence). The CDR3, as DNA: TGTGCCAGCAGCCCGATAAAGGGACGGACCATCTATGGCTACACCTTC. This sequence encodes CASSPIKGRTIYGYTF. The full variable domain, completed using reference TRBV3-1 and TRBJ1-2, is DTAVSQTPKYLVTQMGNDKSIKCEQNLGHDTMYWYKQDSKKFLKIMFSYNNKELIINETVPNRFSPKSPDKAHLNLHINSLELGDSAVYFCASSPIKGRTIYGYTFGSGTRLTVV.

This clonotype showed up many times. This chain uses TRBV7-8 with TRBJ1-5, with D unresolved. CDR3 length: 15 amino acids. Germline-derived CDR1 and CDR2 are SGHVS and FQNEAQ. The ends were cut back, 1 base at V and 7 bases at J, with 14 bases in the middle. As DNA, the CDR3 is TGTGCCAGCAGCTTAGTATCGGGGATCGGGCAGCCCCAGCATTTT. Residues: CASSLVSGIGQPQHF. Full variable domain (missing parts from reference TRBV7-8 and TRBJ1-5): GAGVSQSPRYKVAKRGQDVALRCDPISGHVSLFWYQQALGQGPEFLTYFQNEAQLDKSGLPSDRFFAERPEGSVSTLKIQRTQQEDSAVYLCASSLVSGIGQPQHFGDGTRLSIL.

In its sample, this clonotype was seen many times. The CDR3 nucleotides read TGTGCCAGCAGCTCCGTCCAGGGTTGGCGCAATCAGCCCCAGCATTTT. As protein: CASSSVQGWRNQPQHF. V gene TRBV11-2 combines with J gene TRBJ1-5; possibly TRBD1 for D (5 bases). The CDR3 has 16 residues. CDR1 and CDR2 (germline): SGHAT, FQNNGV. V lost 4 bases, J lost 2 bases, and 15 bases lay in between. The whole variable domain, filled in from reference TRBV11-2 and TRBJ1-5, reads EAGVAQSPRYKIIEKRQSVAFWCNPISGHATLYWYQQILGQGPKLLIQFQNNGVVDDSQLPKDRFSAERLKGVDSTLKIQPAKLEDSAVYLCASSSVQGWRNQPQHFGDGTRLSIL.

The sample holds many counts of this clonotype. The V and J genes are TRBV15 and TRBJ1-5; 8 bases map to TRBD1. V shed 0 bases, J shed 8 bases, and the junction held 9 bases outside the gene matches. CDR3 length: 16 residues. Germline loops: CDR1 LNHNV, CDR2 YYDKDF (reference sequence). For the CDR3, the DNA is TGTGCCACCAGCAGAGATTCCCCGGACAGGGTTGAGCCCCAGCATTTT. Protein sequence: CATSRDSPDRVEPQHF.

There are many counts of this clonotype. The chain has TRBV6-1 and TRBJ2-1; no firm D call. Per the germline V gene, CDR1 is MNHNS and CDR2 is SASEGT. Trimming removed 5 bases from V and 8 bases from J, with 13 bases in between. CDR3 length: 13 amino acids. This CDR3 reads CASSLGFNDEQFF. The CDR3 DNA is TGTGCCAGCAGTTTGGGCTTTAACGATGAGCAGTTCTTC.

The rearrangement joins TRBV4-1 to TRBJ2-5, with 11 bases lining up with TRBD2. Per the germline V gene, CDR1 is MGHRA and CDR2 is YSYEKL. Trimming removed 0 bases from V and 13 bases from J; junction bases left unmatched: 13. This CDR3 region has 16 residues. CDR3: CASSQETSGAPEYAYF. Here the CDR3 DNA reads TGCGCCAGCAGCCAAGAGACTAGCGGGGCCCCTGAATATGCGTACTTC.

This clonotype occurred a few times. This chain uses TRBV29-1 with TRBJ2-5; TRBD1 is a possible D gene (5 bases). CDR1 and CDR2 (germline): SQVTM, ANQGSEA. The CDR3 runs to 14 residues. Trimming pared 4 bases from V and 2 bases from J, leaving 14 bases between. The CDR3: CSVVGHLRQETQYF. CDR3 bases: TGCAGCGTTGTAGGACACTTACGACAAGAGACCCAGTACTTC.

Concerning this clonotype: The junction shows a germline mismatch at one end, possibly a read error. The rearrangement uses TRBV28 and TRBJ2-3; tentatively, D is TRBD1 (6 bases). This CDR3 comprises 14 residues. From germline, CDR1 is MDHEN and CDR2 SYDVKM. CDR3 in DNA: TGTGCCAGCAGTGACTCGACAGGCACACATACGCAGTATTTT. As protein: CASSDSTGTHTQYF.

This clonotype was picked up many times. The chain combines TRBV27 with TRBJ2-4, with 9 bases fitting TRBD1. V shed 6 bases, J shed 9 bases, and the junction held 9 bases outside the gene matches. CDR1 and CDR2 (germline): MNHEY, SMNVEV (reference sequence). This CDR3 has 14 amino acids. The CDR3 spells CASSIGQGRSIQYF. CDR3 nucleotide sequence: TGTGCCAGCAGCATAGGACAGGGGCGTAGCATTCAGTACTTC.

This clonotype appeared many times. The chain has TRBV2 and TRBJ2-5, with D perhaps TRBD2 (5 bases). Deletions cut 2 bases from V and 5 bases from J, with 12 bases between. Germline values: CDR1 SNHLY, CDR2 FYNNEI. The length of the CDR3 is 14 residues. As DNA, the CDR3 is TGTGCCAGCAGTGAATTGGATCGAGGGGAGACCCAGTACTTC. Amino acid sequence: CASSELDRGETQYF.

Ten or more counts support this clonotype. This rearrangement joins TRBV28 to TRBJ2-1, with 8 bases that match TRBD1. The CDR3 is made up of 15 amino acids. The germline CDR1 and CDR2 sequences are MDHEN and SYDVKM. V was clipped by 7 bases and J by 4 bases; unmatched bases: 9. This CDR3 reads CASKMGQASYNEQFF. The CDR3 DNA reads as TGTGCCAGCAAAATGGGACAGGCGAGTTACAATGAGCAGTTCTTC.

In regard to this clonotype: It may be a read error: a sequence one base away is much more abundant. The rearrangement links TRBV28 to TRBJ1-5, with D perhaps TRBD1 (5 bases). The CDR3 runs 12 residues. The V gene's germline CDR1 is MDHEN and CDR2 SYDVKM. CDR3: CASGEDNRPQHF. In DNA form, the CDR3 reads TGTGCCAGCGGTGAGGACAATCGGCCCCAGCATTTT. The full variable domain, rest sourced from reference TRBV28 and TRBJ1-5, is DVKVTQSSRYLVKRTGEKVFLECVQDMDHENMFWYRQDPGLGLRLIYFSYDVKMKEKGDIPEGYSVSREKKERFSLILESASTNQTSMYLCASGEDNRPQHFGDGTRLSIL.

This clonotype was observed at least ten times. This sequence joins TRBV30 and TRBJ1-6, with a possible D match to TRBD1 (6 bases). V was trimmed by 4 bases and J by 7 bases, leaving 17 bases between them. Germline CDR1 GTSNPN, CDR2 SVGIG (reference sequence). The CDR3 spans 15 residues. CDR3 in DNA: TGTGCCTGGATGTCGAGGGGGGGAGGAAATTCACCCCTCCACTTT. Residues: CAWMSRGGGNSPLHF.

This clonotype has at least ten counts. This chain uses TRBV20-1 with TRBJ1-6; tentative D call: TRBD1 (6 bases). Deletions cut 1 base from V and 8 bases from J, with 12 bases between. Germline V gene sequence: CDR1 DFQATT, CDR2 SNEGSKA (reference sequence). This CDR3 is 14 amino acids long. The CDR3 nucleotides read TGCAGTGCTAGAGCGCCAGGGGCAGATTCACCCCTCCACTTT. Amino acids: CSARAPGADSPLHF.

This clonotype was found many times. The J gene is TRBJ1-5, the V gene TRBV28; TRBD1 might be the D (5 bases). The germline V gene encodes CDR1 MDHEN and CDR2 SYDVKM. The V gene lost 5 bases and the J gene lost 4 bases, with 15 bases spanning the gap. CDR3 length: 15 amino acids. This CDR3 is CASSRTRAVNQPQHF. CDR3 nucleotide sequence: TGTGCCAGCAGTCGGACAAGGGCAGTTAATCAGCCCCAGCATTTT.